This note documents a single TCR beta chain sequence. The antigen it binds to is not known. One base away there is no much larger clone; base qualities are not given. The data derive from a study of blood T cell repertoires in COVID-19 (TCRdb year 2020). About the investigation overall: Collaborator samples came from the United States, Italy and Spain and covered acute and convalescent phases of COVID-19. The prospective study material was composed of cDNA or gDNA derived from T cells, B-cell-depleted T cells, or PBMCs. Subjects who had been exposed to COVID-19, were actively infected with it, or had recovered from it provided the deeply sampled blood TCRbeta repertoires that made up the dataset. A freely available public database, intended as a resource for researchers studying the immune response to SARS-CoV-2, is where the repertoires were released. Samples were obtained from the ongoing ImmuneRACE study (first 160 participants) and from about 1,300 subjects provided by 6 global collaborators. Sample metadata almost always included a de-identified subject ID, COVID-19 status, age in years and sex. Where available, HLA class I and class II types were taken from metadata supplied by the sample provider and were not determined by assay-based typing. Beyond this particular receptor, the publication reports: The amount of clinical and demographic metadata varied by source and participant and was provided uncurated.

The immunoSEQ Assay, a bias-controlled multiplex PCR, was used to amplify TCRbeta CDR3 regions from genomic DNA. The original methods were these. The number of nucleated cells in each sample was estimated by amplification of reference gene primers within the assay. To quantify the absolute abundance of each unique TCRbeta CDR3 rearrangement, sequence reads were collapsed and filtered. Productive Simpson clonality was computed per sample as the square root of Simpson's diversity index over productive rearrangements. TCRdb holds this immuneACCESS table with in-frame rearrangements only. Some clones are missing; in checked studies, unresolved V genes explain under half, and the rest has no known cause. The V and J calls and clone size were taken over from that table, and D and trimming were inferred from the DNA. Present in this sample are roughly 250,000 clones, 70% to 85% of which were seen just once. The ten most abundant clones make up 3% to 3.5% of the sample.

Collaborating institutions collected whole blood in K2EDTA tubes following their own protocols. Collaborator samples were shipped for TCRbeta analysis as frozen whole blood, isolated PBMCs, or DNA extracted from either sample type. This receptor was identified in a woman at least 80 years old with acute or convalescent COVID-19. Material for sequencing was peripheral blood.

CDR3 loop: CASSGDNNQPQHF. The nucleotides are TGTGCCAGCAGCGGGGACAACAATCAGCCCCAGCATTTT. Recombination joined TRBV11-2 with TRBJ1-5; the D gene is perhaps TRBD1, from 6 matching bases. Trimming at the junction amounts to 5 bases on V and 3 bases on J, and the germline ends lie 8 bases apart. Measured from the cysteine to the phenylalanine, the CDR3 is 13 residues long. Solely the CDR3 DNA is kept, with 39 bases framed from the first base. Per the germline V gene, SGHAT is the CDR1 and FQNNGV is the CDR2.